This passage covers 28 T cell receptor beta chains from one sample sequenced in a study of T cell responses to AZD1222 COVID-19 vaccine. Measured with immunoSEQ multiplex PCR; TCRdb has only the in-frame clones, and not every one. The repertoire holds 150,000 or so clones, with roughly nine tenths as singletons. The sample consisted of peripheral blood, taken on day 0 of MenACWY control vaccination. All receptors derive from an adult in good health.

This rearrangement joins TRBV2 to TRBJ2-1; 7 positions agree with TRBD2. Germline V gives CDR1 SNHLY, CDR2 FYNNEI. This CDR3 spans 16 amino acids. With 6 bases clipped from V and 4 bases from J, the junction kept 12 bases outside the gene matches. CDR3 DNA: TGTGCCAGCAGGCGGGAGTTTGCAGAAGTATACAATGAGCAGTTCTTC. This translates into CASRREFAEVYNEQFF.

A few counts support this clone. The CDR3 region is CASSLGQGVTYEQYF. The DNA for the CDR3 is TGCGCCAGCAGCTTAGGGCAGGGGGTCACCTACGAGCAGTACTTC. V and J are TRBV5-1 and TRBJ2-7; 7 nucleotides match TRBD1. Germline assignment: CDR1 SGHRS and CDR2 YFSETQ. V lost 2 bases to trimming and J lost 2 bases; unmatched junction nucleotides: 7. The CDR3 has 15 amino acids.

The rearrangement uses TRBV9 and TRBJ1-6; the match to TRBD1 covers 7 bases. The CDR3 is made up of 14 amino acids. Losses at the gene ends were 0 bases for V and 9 bases for J; bases not matched to a gene: 3. In germline, CDR1 is SGDLS, CDR2 YYNGEE. CDR3: CASSVGQGGSPLHF. DNA of the CDR3: TGTGCCAGCAGCGTAGGTCAGGGGGGTTCACCCCTCCACTTT.

The chain's CDR3 is CASRKQIANYGYTF. CDR3 bases: TGTGCCAGCAGAAAACAGATAGCAAACTATGGCTACACCTTC. This chain uses TRBV6-6 with TRBJ1-2; no firm D call. The CDR3 spans 14 residues. Germline V gives CDR1 MNHNY, CDR2 SVGAGI (reference sequence). The germline V and J ends were trimmed by 6 bases and 2 bases, with 13 bases remaining between them.

The rearrangement links TRBV4-1 to TRBJ1-2, with D possibly matching TRBD1 (6 bases). The V gene's germline CDR1 is MGHRA and CDR2 YSYEKL. V was shortened by 9 bases and J by 2 bases, with 22 bases between the two germline ends. CDR3 length: 16 amino acids. This CDR3 is CASRPHGGRVNYGYTF. For the CDR3, the DNA is TGCGCCAGTCGCCCCCACGGGGGCAGGGTGAACTATGGCTACACCTTC.

The genes are TRBV12-5 and TRBJ1-4; TRBD1 is a possible D gene (5 bases). The germline gives CDR1 LGHNT, CDR2 FRNRAP. The CDR3 extends over 19 amino acids. V shed 7 bases and J shed 0 bases, with 24 bases lying between them. Here the CDR3 reads CASARVGDGLPPTNEKLFF. CDR3 DNA sequence: TGTGCTAGTGCCCGCGTAGGGGACGGATTACCTCCAACTAATGAAAAACTGTTTTTT.

With regard to this clone: This specimen includes other DNA sequences encoding the same CDR3. This rearrangement joins TRBV5-6 to TRBJ2-6, with D possibly TRBD2 on 6 matching bases. Germline V gene data show CDR1 as SGHDT and CDR2 as YYEEEE. V lost 4 bases to trimming and J lost 0 bases, with 8 bases between them. The CDR3 extends over 15 amino acids. Here the CDR3 DNA reads TGTGCCAGCAGCCTGGAGGGCTCTGGGGCCAACGTCCTGACTTTC. This sequence encodes CASSLEGSGANVLTF.

The J gene is TRBJ1-1, the V gene TRBV6-2 or TRBV6-3; D may be TRBD1 (6 bases). Between the trimmed V and J ends, which lost 4 bases and 8 bases, there was a span of 17 bases. There are 14 residues in the CDR3. Germline assignment: CDR1 MNHEY and CDR2 SVGEGT. This chain's CDR3 is CASSSPGSGEEAFF. CDR3 in DNA: TGTGCCAGCAGTTCCCCTGGGTCAGGGGAAGAAGCTTTCTTT.

J is TRBJ1-1 and V is TRBV19, with TRBD1 matching over 7 bases. CDR1 LNHDA and CDR2 SQIVND come from the germline V gene (reference sequence). There are 16 residues in the CDR3. J gave up 1 base and V 6 bases, and 11 bases lay outside the gene matches. DNA of the CDR3: TGTGCCAGTAGATCCGGGGGCTGGGACAGGAACACTGAAGCTTTCTTT. This gives the protein CASRSGGWDRNTEAFF.

The genes are TRBV2 and TRBJ2-7; possible D gene TRBD2, 6 bases. The germline V gene encodes CDR1 SNHLY and CDR2 FYNNEI. Trimming pared 6 bases from V and 0 bases from J, leaving 15 bases between. This CDR3 is built from 15 residues. The CDR3 nucleotides are TGTGCCAGCAGCGGGGGACCCAGGAGCTCCTACGAGCAGTACTTC. Encoded protein: CASSGGPRSSYEQYF.

In this sample, this clone turned up a few times. This chain uses TRBV5-1 with TRBJ2-7, with D perhaps TRBD1 (5 bases). The CDR3 runs 16 residues. CDR1 and CDR2 (germline): SGHRS, YFSETQ. V dropped 0 bases and J dropped 1 base, with 14 bases sitting between them. The CDR3 bases are TGCGCCAGCAGCTTGGATTATCCAGGGTGGTCCTACGAGCAGTACTTC. Residues: CASSLDYPGWSYEQYF.

The V call is TRBV5-4, the J call TRBJ2-3; 12 bases are shared with TRBD2. The trim removed 1 base at V and 1 base at J, leaving 1 base unmatched. The CDR3 totals 16 residues. Germline V gives CDR1 SGHNT, CDR2 YYREEE (reference sequence). The CDR3 loop reads CASSLRLAGGTDTQYF. The DNA of the CDR3 is TGTGCCAGCAGCTTGAGACTAGCGGGGGGCACAGATACGCAGTATTTT.

The chain couples TRBV10-3 to TRBJ2-1, with D perhaps TRBD1 (6 bases). This CDR3 is 14 amino acids long. Germline values: CDR1 ENHRY, CDR2 SYGVKD. The V end was cut by 6 bases, the J end by 7 bases, with 16 bases between. CDR3 region: CAISKKQGFNEQFF. CDR3 sequence (DNA): TGTGCCATCAGCAAAAAACAGGGTTTTAATGAGCAGTTCTTC.

The CDR3 spells CSPREQYF. The CDR3, as DNA: TGCAGTCCTCGAGAGCAGTACTTC. The J gene is TRBJ2-7, the V gene TRBV20-1; the D is unclear. Looked up from germline, CDR1 is DFQATT and CDR2 is SNEGSKA (reference sequence). The CDR3 runs 8 residues. V lost 8 bases and J lost 7, with 6 bases in between.

This clone was seen once. The V gene is TRBV28, the J gene TRBJ1-5; no reliable D call. Germline V gives CDR1 MDHEN, CDR2 SYDVKM. Trimming shortened V by 2 bases and J by 10 bases, and 9 bases separated the two germline ends. The length of the CDR3 is 12 residues. CDR3 residues: CASSLLKAPQHF. In DNA, the CDR3 is TGTGCCAGCAGTTTACTGAAGGCCCCCCAGCATTTT.

V is TRBV5-1 and J is TRBJ2-1; D gene unclear. V lost 2 bases to trimming and J lost 1 base, with 10 bases between them. The CDR3 runs to 15 residues. Per germline, CDR1 SGHRS and CDR2 YFSETQ. DNA of the CDR3: TGCGCCAGCAGCTTCCTCCTTCCTTCCTACAATGAGCAGTTCTTC. It yields the protein CASSFLLPSYNEQFF.

The DNA for the CDR3 is TGTGCCAGCAGCTTGGTTGGACAGGGCTACGAGCAGTACGTC. Protein: CASSLVGQGYEQYV. The chain uses TRBV5-6 and TRBJ2-7; 8 bases are a match to TRBD1. The CDR3 runs 14 residues. Germline values: CDR1 SGHDT, CDR2 YYEEEE. V was clipped by 0 bases and J by 3 bases; unmatched bases: 2.

The chain links TRBV12-3 or TRBV12-4 to TRBJ1-6; D unresolved. The CDR3 spans 13 residues. V dropped 10 bases and J dropped 5 bases, with 12 bases sitting between them. Written as DNA, the CDR3 is TGTGCCACCAGATGGGAGGATAATTCACCCCTCCACTTT. Amino acids: CATRWEDNSPLHF.

CDR3 in amino acids: CASTGTLAYNEQFF. The CDR3 DNA reads as TGTGCCAGCACCGGGACCCTTGCCTACAATGAGCAGTTCTTC. The genes are TRBV28 and TRBJ2-1; D is tentatively TRBD1 or TRBD2 (5 bases each). Trimming pared 7 bases from V and 2 bases from J, leaving 12 bases between. Germline V lookup: CDR1 MDHEN, CDR2 SYDVKM. The length of the CDR3 is 14 residues.

The V call is TRBV7-9, the J call TRBJ1-1; 7 bases fit TRBD1. This CDR3 region has 13 residues. From germline, CDR1 is SEHNR and CDR2 FQNEAQ (reference sequence). V was clipped by 7 bases and J by 3 bases; unmatched bases: 5. CDR3 sequence: CASKGAPYTEAFF. DNA for the CDR3: TGTGCCAGCAAGGGGGCGCCGTACACTGAAGCTTTCTTT.

The chain uses TRBV25-1 and TRBJ1-2; D not resolved. V lost 6 bases, J lost 6 bases, and 17 bases lay in between. The CDR3 loop spans 14 amino acids. The germline V gene has CDR1 MGHDK and CDR2 SYGVNS. The CDR3: CASSPPSRSDGYTF. The CDR3 DNA sequence: TGTGCCAGCAGCCCCCCGAGCAGGTCTGATGGCTACACCTTC.

The chain has TRBV18 and TRBJ1-2; D remains unclear. The CDR3 runs to 15 residues. CDR1 is KGHSH, CDR2 LQKENI, per germline. Trimming shortened V by 3 bases and J by 3 bases, and 14 bases separated the two germline ends. The CDR3 loop reads CASSPDLTADYGYTF. DNA for the CDR3: TGTGCCAGCTCACCCGATTTGACGGCCGACTATGGCTACACCTTC.

The chain employs TRBV7-2 and TRBJ1-2, with 9 nucleotides matching TRBD1. V lost 2 bases and J lost 8; bases outside the gene matches: 9. Looked up from germline, CDR1 is SGHTA and CDR2 is FQGNSA. This CDR3 is built from 15 residues. CDR3 bases: TGTGCCAGCAGCTTAACGGGGCAAGGGACAGGGGGCTACACCTTC. It yields the protein CASSLTGQGTGGYTF. Filled out from reference TRBV7-2 and TRBJ1-2, the complete variable domain reads GAGVSQSPSNKVTEKGKDVELRCDPISGHTALYWYRQSLGQGLEFLIYFQGNSAPDKSGLPSDRFSAERTGGSVSTLTIQRTQQEDSAVYLCASSLTGQGTGGYTFGSGTRLTVV.

The CDR3 DNA reads TGCGCCAGCAGCCAAGATCAATCGGTCGGGGAAGATACGCAGTATTTT. Residues: CASSQDQSVGEDTQYF. The V and J genes are TRBV4-1 and TRBJ2-3; a weak D match, TRBD2 (5 bases). The V gene's germline CDR1 is MGHRA and CDR2 YSYEKL. CDR3 size: 16 residues. V lost 0 bases and J 5 bases, leaving 15 bases between the germline ends.

The chain employs TRBV11-2 and TRBJ1-1, with 8 bases matching TRBD1. The trim removed 2 bases at V and 1 base at J, leaving 3 bases unmatched. In germline, CDR1 is SGHAT, CDR2 FQNNGV. This CDR3 has 15 amino acids. The CDR3 reads CASSLQGASNTEAFF. For the CDR3, the DNA is TGTGCCAGCAGCTTACAGGGGGCTTCGAACACTGAAGCTTTCTTT.

The chain couples TRBV19 to TRBJ1-2, with TRBD1 identical over 9 bases. The V gene end was trimmed by 4 bases and the J gene end by 4 bases; junction bases not matched to a gene: 4. Looked up from germline, CDR1 is LNHDA and CDR2 is SQIVND (reference sequence). This CDR3 is built from 14 residues. CDR3 loop: CASSRGQGLYGYTF. CDR3 nucleotide sequence: TGTGCCAGTAGTAGGGGACAGGGCCTCTATGGCTACACCTTC.

This clone was detected a few times. CDR3 DNA sequence: TGTGCCAGCAGCTTGGTGATACGGGACGGGCATGGCTACACCTTC. Amino acid sequence: CASSLVIRDGHGYTF. The chain recombines TRBV5-4 with TRBJ1-2; perhaps TRBD1 as D (5 bases). This CDR3 has 15 amino acids. Germline V gene data show CDR1 as SGHNT and CDR2 as YYREEE (reference sequence). V was shortened by 0 bases and J by 6 bases, with 15 bases between the two germline ends. Filled out from reference TRBV5-4 and TRBJ1-2, the complete variable domain reads ETGVTQSPTHLIKTRGQQVTLRCSSQSGHNTVSWYQQALGQGPQFIFQYYREEENGRGNFPPRFSGLQFPNYSSELNVNALELDDSALYLCASSLVIRDGHGYTFGSGTRLTVV.

For the CDR3, the DNA is TGTGCCAGCAGTTACTCGTACCGAGGGGTTAGCGGGGTATGGCAGTTACTTTACGAGCAGTACGTC. This codes for CASSYSYRGVSGVWQLLYEQYV. The chain couples TRBV6-7 to TRBJ2-7; 8 bases agree with TRBD2. TRBV6-7 is an ORF, with its function uncertain. The CDR3 sequence is 22 residues long. With 0 bases clipped from V and 4 bases from J, the junction kept 26 bases outside the gene matches.